The clone carrying this T cell receptor beta chain was seen ten or more times. The sample is drawn from a study of neurological immune-mediated disorders. Germline V gene data show CDR1 as MNHEY and CDR2 as SVGAGI. V was clipped by 1 base and J by 7 bases; unmatched bases: 8. The CDR3 is 15 amino acids. Over 200 million TCR-beta sequences (from 15-18 subjects) were yielded by each sequencing run. TCRdb re-derived calls from the 5' RACE reads in MiXCR, one entry per CDR3 protein. The sample records under 75,000 distinct CDR3 sequences, roughly 4.9% being singletons. Specimen: PBMCs. This receptor was obtained from a human donor with multiple sclerosis. The donor label of this sample is uncertain. The chain combines TRBV6-5 with TRBJ2-7, with 9 bases aligning to TRBD2. CDR3 in DNA: TGTGCCAGCAGTTACTGGAAGCGGGGGGTGGTTGAGCAGTACTTC. Encoded protein: CASSYWKRGVVEQYF.